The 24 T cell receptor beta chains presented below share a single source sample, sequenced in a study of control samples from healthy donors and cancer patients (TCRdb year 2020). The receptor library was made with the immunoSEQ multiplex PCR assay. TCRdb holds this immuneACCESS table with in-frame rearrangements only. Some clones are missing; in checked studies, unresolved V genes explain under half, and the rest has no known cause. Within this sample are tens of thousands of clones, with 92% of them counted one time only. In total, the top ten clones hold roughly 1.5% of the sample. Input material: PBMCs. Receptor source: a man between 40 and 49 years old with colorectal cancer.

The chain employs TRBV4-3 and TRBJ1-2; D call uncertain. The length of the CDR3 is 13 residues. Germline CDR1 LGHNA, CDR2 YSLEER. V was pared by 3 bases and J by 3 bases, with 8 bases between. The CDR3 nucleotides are TGCGCCAGCAGCCAGGCCCCAGACTATGGCTACACCTTC. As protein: CASSQAPDYGYTF.

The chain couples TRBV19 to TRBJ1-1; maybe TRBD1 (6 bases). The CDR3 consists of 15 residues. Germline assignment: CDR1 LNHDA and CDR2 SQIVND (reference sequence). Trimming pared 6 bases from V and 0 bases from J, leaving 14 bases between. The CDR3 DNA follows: TGTGCCAGTAGCCGGGACAATCAAATGAACACTGAAGCTTTCTTT. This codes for CASSRDNQMNTEAFF.

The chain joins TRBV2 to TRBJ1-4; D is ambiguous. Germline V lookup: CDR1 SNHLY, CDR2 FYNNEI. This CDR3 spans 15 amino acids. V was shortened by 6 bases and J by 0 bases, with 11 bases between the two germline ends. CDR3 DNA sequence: TGTGCCAGCAGCCGCGAGATAACAACTAATGAAAAACTGTTTTTT. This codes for CASSREITTNEKLFF.

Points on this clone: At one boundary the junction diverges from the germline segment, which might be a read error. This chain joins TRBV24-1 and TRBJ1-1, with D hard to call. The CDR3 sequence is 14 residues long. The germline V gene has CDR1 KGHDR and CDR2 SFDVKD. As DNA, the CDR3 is TGTGCCACCAGTGATTCTAGGGCCATAGTACCTCTCCTCTTT. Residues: CATSDSRAIVPLLF.

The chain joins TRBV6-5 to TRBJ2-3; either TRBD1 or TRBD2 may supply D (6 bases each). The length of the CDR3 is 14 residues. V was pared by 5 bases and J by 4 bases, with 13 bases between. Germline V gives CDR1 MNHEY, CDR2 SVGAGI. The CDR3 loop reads CASSIRGGADTQYF. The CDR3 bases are TGTGCCAGCAGTATCAGGGGAGGCGCAGATACGCAGTATTTT.

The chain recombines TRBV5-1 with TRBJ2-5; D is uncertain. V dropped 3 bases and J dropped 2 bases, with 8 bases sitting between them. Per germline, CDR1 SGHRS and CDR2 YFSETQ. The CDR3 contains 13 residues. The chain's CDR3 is CASSSNLQETQYF. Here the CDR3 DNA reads TGCGCCAGCAGCTCGAACCTGCAAGAGACCCAGTACTTC. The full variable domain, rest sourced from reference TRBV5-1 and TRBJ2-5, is KAGVTQTPRYLIKTRGQQVTLSCSPISGHRSVSWYQQTPGQGLQFLFEYFSETQRNKGNFPGRFSGRQFSNSRSEMNVSTLELGDSALYLCASSSNLQETQYFGPGTRLLVL.

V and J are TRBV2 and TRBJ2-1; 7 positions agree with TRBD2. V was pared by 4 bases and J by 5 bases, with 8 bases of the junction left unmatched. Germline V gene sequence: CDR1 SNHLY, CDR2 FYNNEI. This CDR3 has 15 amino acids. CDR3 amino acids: CASSGRRGRNNEQFF. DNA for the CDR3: TGTGCCAGCAGTGGAAGGCGGGGGAGGAACAATGAGCAGTTCTTC.

Here the CDR3 reads CASSPLGQDNQPQHF. The CDR3 nucleotides are TGTGCCAGCTCACCGCTCGGACAGGACAATCAGCCCCAGCATTTT. The chain has TRBV18 and TRBJ1-5; 7 bases fit TRBD1. V shed 3 bases and J 3 bases; nucleotides not matched to a gene: 5. Per the germline V gene, CDR1 is KGHSH and CDR2 is LQKENI. The CDR3 sequence is 15 residues long.

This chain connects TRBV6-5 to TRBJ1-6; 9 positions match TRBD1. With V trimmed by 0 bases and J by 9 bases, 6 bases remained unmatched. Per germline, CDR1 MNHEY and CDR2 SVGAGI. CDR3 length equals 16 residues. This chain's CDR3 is CASSYSGGQGGSPLHF. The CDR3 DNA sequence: TGTGCCAGCAGTTACTCGGGGGGACAGGGAGGTTCACCCCTCCACTTT.

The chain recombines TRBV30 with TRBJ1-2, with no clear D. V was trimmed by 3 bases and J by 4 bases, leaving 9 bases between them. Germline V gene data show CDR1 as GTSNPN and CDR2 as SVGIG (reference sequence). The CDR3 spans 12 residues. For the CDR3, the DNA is TGTGCCTGGAGGAGAGTCGGCTATGGCTACACCTTC. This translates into CAWRRVGYGYTF.

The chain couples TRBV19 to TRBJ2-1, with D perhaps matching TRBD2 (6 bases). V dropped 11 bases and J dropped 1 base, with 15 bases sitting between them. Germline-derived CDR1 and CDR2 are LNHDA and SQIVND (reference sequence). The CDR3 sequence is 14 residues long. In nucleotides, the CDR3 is TGTGCCTCTAAGGCGGGGTATTCCTACAATGAGCAGTTCTTC. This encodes CASKAGYSYNEQFF.

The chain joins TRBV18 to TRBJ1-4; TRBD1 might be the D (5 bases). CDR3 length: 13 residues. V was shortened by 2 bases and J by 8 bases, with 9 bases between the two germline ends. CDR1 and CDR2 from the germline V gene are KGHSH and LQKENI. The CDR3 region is CASSPAREEKLFF. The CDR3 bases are TGTGCCAGCTCACCAGCCAGGGAGGAAAAACTGTTTTTT.

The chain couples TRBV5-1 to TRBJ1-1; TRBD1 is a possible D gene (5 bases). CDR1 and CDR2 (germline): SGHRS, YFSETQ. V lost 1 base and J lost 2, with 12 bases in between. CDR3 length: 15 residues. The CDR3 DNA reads TGCGCCAGCAGCTTGATCGGAGGGGAAAACACTGAAGCTTTCTTT. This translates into CASSLIGGENTEAFF. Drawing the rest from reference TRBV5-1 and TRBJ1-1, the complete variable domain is KAGVTQTPRYLIKTRGQQVTLSCSPISGHRSVSWYQQTPGQGLQFLFEYFSETQRNKGNFPGRFSGRQFSNSRSEMNVSTLELGDSALYLCASSLIGGENTEAFFGQGTRLTVV.

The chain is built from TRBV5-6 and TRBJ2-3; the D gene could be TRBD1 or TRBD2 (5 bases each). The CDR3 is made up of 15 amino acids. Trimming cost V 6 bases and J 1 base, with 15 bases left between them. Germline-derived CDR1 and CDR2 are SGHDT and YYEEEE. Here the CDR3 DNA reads TGTGCCAGCACCTTAGACTGGGGACGCACAGATACGCAGTATTTT. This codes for CASTLDWGRTDTQYF.

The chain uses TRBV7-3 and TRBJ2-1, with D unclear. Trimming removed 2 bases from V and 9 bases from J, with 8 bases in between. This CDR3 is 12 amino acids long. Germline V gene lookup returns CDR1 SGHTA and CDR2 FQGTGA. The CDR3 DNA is TGTGCCAGCAGCTTACGCGGTAGTGAGCAGTTCTTC. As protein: CASSLRGSEQFF.

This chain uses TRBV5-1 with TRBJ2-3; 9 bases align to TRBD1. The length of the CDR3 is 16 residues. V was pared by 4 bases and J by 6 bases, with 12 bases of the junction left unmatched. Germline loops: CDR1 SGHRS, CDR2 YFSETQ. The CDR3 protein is CASSITGDRATDTQYF. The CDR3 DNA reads TGCGCCAGCAGCATAACCGGGGACAGGGCGACGGATACGCAGTATTTT.

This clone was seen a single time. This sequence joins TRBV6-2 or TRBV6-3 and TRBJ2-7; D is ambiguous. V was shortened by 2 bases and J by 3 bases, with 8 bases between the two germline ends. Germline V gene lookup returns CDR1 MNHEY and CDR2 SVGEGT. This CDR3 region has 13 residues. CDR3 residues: CASSYDSNYEQYF. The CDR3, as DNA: TGTGCCAGCAGTTACGACTCCAACTACGAGCAGTACTTC.

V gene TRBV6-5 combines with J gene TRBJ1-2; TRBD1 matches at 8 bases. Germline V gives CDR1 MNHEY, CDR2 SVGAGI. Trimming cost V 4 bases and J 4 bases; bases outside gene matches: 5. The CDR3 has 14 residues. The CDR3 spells CASSSMGTGYGYTF. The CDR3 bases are TGTGCCAGCAGTTCAATGGGGACAGGCTATGGCTACACCTTC.

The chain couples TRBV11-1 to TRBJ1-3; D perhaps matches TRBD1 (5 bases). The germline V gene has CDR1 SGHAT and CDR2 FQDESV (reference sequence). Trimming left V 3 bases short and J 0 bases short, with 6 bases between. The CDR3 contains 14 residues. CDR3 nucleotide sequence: TGTGCCAGCAGCTTGGGGGACTCTGGAAACACCATATATTTT. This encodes CASSLGDSGNTIYF.

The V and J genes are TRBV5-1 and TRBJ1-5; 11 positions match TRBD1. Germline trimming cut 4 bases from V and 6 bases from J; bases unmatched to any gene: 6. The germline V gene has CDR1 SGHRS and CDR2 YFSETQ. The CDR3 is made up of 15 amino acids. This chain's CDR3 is CASSPGQGAVQPQHF. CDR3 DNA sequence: TGCGCCAGCAGCCCCGGACAGGGGGCCGTTCAGCCCCAGCATTTT.

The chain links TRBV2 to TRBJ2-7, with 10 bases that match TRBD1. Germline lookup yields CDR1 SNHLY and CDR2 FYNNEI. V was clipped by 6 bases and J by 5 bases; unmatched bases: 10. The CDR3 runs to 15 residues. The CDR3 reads CASRERQGARNEQYF. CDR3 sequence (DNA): TGTGCCAGCAGGGAAAGACAGGGGGCGCGGAACGAGCAGTACTTC.

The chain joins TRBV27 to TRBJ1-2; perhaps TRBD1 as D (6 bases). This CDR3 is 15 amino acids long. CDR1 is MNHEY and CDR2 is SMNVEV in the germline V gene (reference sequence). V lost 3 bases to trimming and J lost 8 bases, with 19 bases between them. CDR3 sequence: CASSFADRILGGYTF. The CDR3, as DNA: TGTGCCAGCAGTTTTGCCGACAGGATCCTGGGAGGCTACACCTTC.

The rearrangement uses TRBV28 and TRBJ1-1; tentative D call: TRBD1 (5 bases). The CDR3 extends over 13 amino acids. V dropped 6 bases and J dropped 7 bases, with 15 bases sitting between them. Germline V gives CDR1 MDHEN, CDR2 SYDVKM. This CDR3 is CASSLGGANEAFF. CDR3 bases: TGTGCCAGCAGCCTCGGAGGGGCCAATGAAGCTTTCTTT.

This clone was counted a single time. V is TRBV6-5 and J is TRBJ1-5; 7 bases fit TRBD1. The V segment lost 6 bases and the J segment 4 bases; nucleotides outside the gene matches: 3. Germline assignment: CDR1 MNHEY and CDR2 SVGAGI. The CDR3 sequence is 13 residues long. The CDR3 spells CASSRDRNQPQHF. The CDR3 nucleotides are TGTGCCAGCAGCCGGGACAGAAATCAGCCCCAGCATTTT.